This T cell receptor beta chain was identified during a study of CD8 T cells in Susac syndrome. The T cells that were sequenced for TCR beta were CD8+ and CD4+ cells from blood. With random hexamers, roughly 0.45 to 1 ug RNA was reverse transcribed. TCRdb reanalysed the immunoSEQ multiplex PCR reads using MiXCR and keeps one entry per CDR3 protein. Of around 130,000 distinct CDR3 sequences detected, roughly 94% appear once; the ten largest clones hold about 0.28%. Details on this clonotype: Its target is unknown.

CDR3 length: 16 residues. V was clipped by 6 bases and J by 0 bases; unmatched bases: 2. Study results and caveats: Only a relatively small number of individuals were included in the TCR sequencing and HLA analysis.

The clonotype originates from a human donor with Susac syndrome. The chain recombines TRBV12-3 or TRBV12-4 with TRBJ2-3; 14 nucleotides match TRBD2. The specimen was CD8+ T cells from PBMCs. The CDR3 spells CASRGTSGGSTDTQYF. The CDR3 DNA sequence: TGTGCCAGCAGGGGGACTAGCGGGGGAAGCACAGATACGCAGTATTTT.